This is a list of T cell receptor beta chains from one sample in a study of CD8 T cells in ankylosing spondylitis. TCRdb used MiXCR to reprocess the 5' RACE reads, holding one entry per CDR3 protein. The sample contains approximately 500,000 distinct CDR3 sequences, about 13% of which appear only once. The sequencing sample was made of blood, either unsorted or a sorted T cell fraction (not recorded which). All receptors derive from a male donor with ankylosing spondylitis. Both conserved end residues are trimmed from each CDR3. The D gene is left open where the match is weak. Clone sizes are given selectively: once, few, many, or a class where the clone is expanded.

>-|-|TRBV12-3/TRBV12-4|TRBJ2-5|12
ASSMILAGETQY
>many|-|TRBV25-1|TRBJ2-1|11
ASSEPGNNEQF
>-|-|TRBV12-3/TRBV12-4|TRBJ1-2|12
ASSGGDVNYGYT
>few|TRBD2|TRBV5-1|TRBJ2-1|15
ASGQGTSGISYNEQF
>few|-|TRBV4-2|TRBJ1-1|14
ASSQERGELNTEAF
>-|TRBD2|TRBV7-9|TRBJ2-7|12
ASRVAGASYEQY
>-|-|TRBV7-9|TRBJ1-4|12
ASSPGPEVEKLF
>few|-|TRBV7-9|TRBJ2-7|12
ASRKEGRYYEQY
>few|TRBD2|TRBV25-1|TRBJ2-1|17
ASSESPTSGRGYYNEQF
>few|TRBD2|TRBV27|TRBJ2-1|13
ASSLLSRLAGVVF
>few|-|TRBV20-1|TRBJ2-7|12
SARRQLLGHEQY
>-|-|TRBV7-9|TRBJ2-1|10
ASSLIADEQF
>few|-|TRBV21-1|TRBJ2-4|13
ASSTSPGPKNIQY
>many|-|TRBV12-3/TRBV12-4|TRBJ1-2|8
ASSLGRVA
>many|TRBD2|TRBV20-1|TRBJ2-4|16
SASHLAGDLLAKNIQY
>few|-|TRBV7-2|TRBJ2-3|11
ASSLVRDPAQY
>-|TRBD2|TRBV24-1|TRBJ2-5|15
ATSSTRLAGVFETQY